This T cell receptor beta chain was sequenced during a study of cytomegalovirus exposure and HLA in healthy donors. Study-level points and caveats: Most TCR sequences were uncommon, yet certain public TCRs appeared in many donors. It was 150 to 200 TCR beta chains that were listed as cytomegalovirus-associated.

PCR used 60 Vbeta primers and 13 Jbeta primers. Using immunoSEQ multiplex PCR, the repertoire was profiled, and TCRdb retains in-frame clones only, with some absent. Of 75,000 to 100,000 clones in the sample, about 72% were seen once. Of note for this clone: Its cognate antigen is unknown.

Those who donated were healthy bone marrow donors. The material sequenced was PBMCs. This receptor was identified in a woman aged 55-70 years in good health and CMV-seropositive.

The CDR3 is CAWSRGAGTDTQYF. For the CDR3, the DNA is TGTGCCTGGAGTCGGGGGGCTGGCACAGATACGCAGTATTTT. The genes are TRBV30 and TRBJ2-3; possibly TRBD2 for D (7 bases). This CDR3 comprises 14 residues. Trimming stripped 2 bases from V and 1 base from J, with 10 bases between. The germline CDR1 and CDR2 sequences are GTSNPN and SVGIG (reference sequence).